Listed below are T cell receptor beta chains from one sample, sequenced in a study of patients and donors after allogeneic stem cell transplantation. TCRdb recomputed calls from the RT-PCR reads with MiXCR, one row per CDR3 protein. This table has 900,000 to 1,000,000 distinct CDR3 sequences, 18% appearing once. Input material: blood, either unsorted or a sorted T cell fraction (not recorded which). The receptors were sampled from a human donor who was either an allogeneic HSCT recipient or a stem cell or donor lymphocyte infusion donor (not recorded which). It is not recorded whose cells these are; they may come from a transplant donor. Each CDR3 is given with its conserved first and last residue. Each record gives: clone size, D gene, V gene, J gene, CDR3 protein, CDR3 DNA. D genes are given only for firm matches. Part of the rows lack a size; the others show once, few, many or a class for expanded clones.

clone_size: many
d_call: TRBD1
v_call: TRBV6-5
j_call: TRBJ1-5
cdr3_aa: CASSYSTGGGQPQHF
cdr3_nt: TGTGCCAGCAGTTACTCGACAGGGGGCGGTCAGCCCCAGCATTTT

clone_size: few
d_call: TRBD2
v_call: TRBV24-1
j_call: TRBJ2-2
cdr3_aa: CATSDPTPGLAGRTGELFF
cdr3_nt: TGTGCCACCAGTGACCCGACCCCCGGACTAGCGGGACGGACCGGGGAGCTGTTTTTT

clone_size: few
d_call: TRBD1
v_call: TRBV6-5
j_call: TRBJ2-7
cdr3_aa: CASSYSPSRDRGYEQYF
cdr3_nt: TGTGCCAGCAGTTACTCGCCTTCCCGGGACAGGGGTTACGAGCAGTACTTC

clone_size: NA
d_call: NA
v_call: TRBV25-1
j_call: TRBJ2-3
cdr3_aa: CASSGGRAADTQYF
cdr3_nt: TGTGCCAGCAGTGGAGGCAGGGCAGCAGATACGCAGTATTTT

clone_size: NA
d_call: NA
v_call: TRBV6-5
j_call: TRBJ1-1
cdr3_aa: CASSYSRWENTEAFF
cdr3_nt: TGTGCCAGCAGTTACTCGAGATGGGAGAACACTGAAGCTTTCTTT

clone_size: NA
d_call: TRBD1
v_call: TRBV6-1
j_call: TRBJ2-7
cdr3_aa: CASIIPGQGREQYF
cdr3_nt: TGTGCCAGCATTATACCGGGACAGGGGAGGGAGCAGTACTTC

clone_size: few
d_call: TRBD1
v_call: TRBV29-1
j_call: TRBJ2-1
cdr3_aa: CSVWTGRDEQFF
cdr3_nt: TGCAGCGTGTGGACAGGTCGCGATGAGCAGTTCTTC

clone_size: few
d_call: NA
v_call: TRBV5-5
j_call: TRBJ2-5
cdr3_aa: CASSLEADWETQYF
cdr3_nt: TGTGCCAGCAGCTTGGAAGCGGATTGGGAGACCCAGTACTTC

clone_size: few
d_call: NA
v_call: TRBV12-3/TRBV12-4
j_call: TRBJ2-5
cdr3_aa: CASSLVDGSAGTQYF
cdr3_nt: TGTGCCAGCAGTTTGGTCGACGGGAGCGCGGGGACCCAGTACTTC

clone_size: few
d_call: TRBD1
v_call: TRBV7-2
j_call: TRBJ2-7
cdr3_aa: CASSPSGTGSEQYF
cdr3_nt: TGTGCCAGCAGCCCCTCCGGGACAGGGAGCGAGCAGTACTTC

clone_size: NA
d_call: NA
v_call: TRBV5-1
j_call: TRBJ1-6
cdr3_aa: CASSFAGTGDSPLHF
cdr3_nt: TGCGCCAGCAGCTTCGCCGGGACTGGTGATTCACCCCTCCACTTT

clone_size: many
d_call: NA
v_call: TRBV5-1
j_call: TRBJ2-3
cdr3_aa: CASSLEPSTDTQYF
cdr3_nt: TGCGCCAGCAGCTTGGAACCTAGCACAGATACGCAGTATTTT

clone_size: NA
d_call: NA
v_call: TRBV12-3/TRBV12-4
j_call: TRBJ2-1
cdr3_aa: CASSFYEDIEQFF
cdr3_nt: TGTGCCAGCAGTTTTTATGAGGACATTGAGCAGTTCTTC

clone_size: NA
d_call: NA
v_call: TRBV19
j_call: TRBJ1-5
cdr3_aa: CASSIGPRGNQPQHF
cdr3_nt: TGTGCCAGTAGTATTGGGCCTCGGGGCAATCAGCCCCAGCATTTT

clone_size: NA
d_call: NA
v_call: TRBV9
j_call: TRBJ2-2
cdr3_aa: CASSGGAATIKKGELFF
cdr3_nt: TGTGCCAGCAGCGGGGGGGCCGCGACGATCAAGAAGGGGGAGCTGTTTTTT

clone_size: NA
d_call: NA
v_call: TRBV9
j_call: TRBJ2-7
cdr3_aa: CASSVGQGIYEQYF
cdr3_nt: TGTGCCAGCAGCGTAGGTCAGGGAATCTACGAGCAGTACTTC

clone_size: NA
d_call: NA
v_call: TRBV12-3/TRBV12-4
j_call: TRBJ1-2
cdr3_aa: CASSLFPLIRGGYGYTF
cdr3_nt: TGTGCCAGCAGTTTATTTCCGCTTATTAGAGGGGGCTATGGCTACACCTTC